This T cell receptor (beta chain) was sequenced during a study of T cell responses to AZD1222 COVID-19 vaccine. General study points: Donors were chiefly white British, with a greater number of females, and clonal diversity was perhaps underestimated.

It was second doses at about 4 or about 12 weeks that were pooled. Clones were sequenced by immunoSEQ multiplex PCR, and TCRdb holds only the in-frame ones, with some missing. Among about 160,000 clones listed, around 89% were seen once. A word on this clone: Its antigen is as yet unknown.

This CDR3 contains 13 residues. V shed 3 bases and J 5 bases; nucleotides not matched to a gene: 4. The origin of this receptor is an adult who received the AZD1222 COVID-19 vaccine. Sequencing used peripheral blood, obtained 28 days after the second AZD1222 dose. The J gene is TRBJ2-7, the V gene TRBV12-3 or TRBV12-4; TRBD2 agrees at 7 bases. The CDR3 is CASSFSGSHEQYF. CDR3 DNA: TGTGCCAGCAGTTTTAGCGGGTCGCACGAGCAGTACTTC.